This TCR beta chain was documented in a study of blood T cells in healthy people across ages. General study results and limits: Estimates of diversity drawn from one million T cells were considered underestimates. Comparison with aged donors showed that long-lived donors had more naive CD4+ cells and higher diversity.

Alongside a J-beta primer mix, a sample-barcoded 5' primer served in a second PCR lasting about 7 to 11 cycles. Each cDNA molecule, via a template-switch adaptor with 12 random nucleotides, was tagged. TCRdb called the 5' RACE reads again in MiXCR, with one record for every CDR3 protein. The profile shows about 590,000 distinct CDR3 sequences, roughly 31% of them singletons. The CDR3 spans 17 residues. Germline values: CDR1 SGHRS, CDR2 YFSETQ. This clonotype was recorded a few times. The antigen is not known. An end of the junction differs from the germline gene, which may be a read error. This sequence was found in a woman at least 80 years old in good health. The rearrangement joins TRBV5-1 to TRBJ2-5; possibly TRBD1 for D (6 bases). Sequencing used blood. This CDR3 reads CACSLVGSARGQETQYF. The CDR3 DNA reads as TGCGCCTGCAGCTTGGTAGGCTCCGCCAGGGGCCAAGAGACCCAGTACTTC.